Following are 13 T cell receptor beta chains from one sample sequenced in a study of post-analysis software for immune sequencing data. cDNA libraries of TCR beta carried unique molecular identifiers. MiXCR, run by TCRdb on the PCR reads, gives a single entry per CDR3 protein. The sample gives roughly 580,000 distinct CDR3 sequences, around 47% of which show up once; under 2% is in the top ten. Study observations and caveats: TRBV5-6, TRBV5-1 and TRBV20-1 were among several TRBV segments more frequent in patients than controls.

Antigens of these TCRs are unknown. The specimen was blood. The receptors come from a girl aged 10 to 17 with multiple sclerosis.

In nucleotides, the CDR3 is TGCAGTGCTATTAGCGGGGGTCCCTACGAGCAGTACTTC. As protein: CSAISGGPYEQYF. The chain employs TRBV20-1 and TRBJ2-7; 9 bases align to TRBD2. V was pared by 4 bases and J by 2 bases, with 3 bases of the junction left unmatched. This CDR3 comprises 13 residues. Looked up from germline, CDR1 is DFQATT and CDR2 is SNEGSKA (reference sequence).

The sample holds a few counts of this clonotype. CDR3 in amino acids: CSARPPQSQETQYF. CDR3 coding DNA: TGCAGTGCTAGGCCTCCCCAATCTCAAGAGACCCAGTACTTC. The gene calls are TRBV20-1 and TRBJ2-5, with D unclear. The V gene lost 3 bases and the J gene lost 2 bases, with 13 bases spanning the gap. There are 14 residues in the CDR3. Germline values: CDR1 DFQATT, CDR2 SNEGSKA (reference sequence).

In this sample, this clonotype turned up many times. This chain connects TRBV12-3 or TRBV12-4 to TRBJ2-3; no clear D gene. CDR3 length: 16 amino acids. With 4 bases removed from V and 0 bases from J, the gap between germline ends came to 14 bases. Here the CDR3 reads CASSSYKESSTDTQYF. In nucleotides, the CDR3 is TGTGCCAGCAGTTCCTACAAGGAGTCTAGCACAGATACGCAGTATTTT.

The V gene is TRBV20-1, the J gene TRBJ2-3; a possible D gene is TRBD2 (6 bases). The ends were cut back, 3 bases at V and 1 base at J, with 11 bases in the middle. Germline lookup yields CDR1 DFQATT and CDR2 SNEGSKA (reference sequence). CDR3 length: 14 amino acids. The CDR3 is CSARGPSGTDTQYF. DNA of the CDR3: TGCAGTGCTAGGGGCCCTAGCGGCACAGATACGCAGTATTTT.

The rearrangement links TRBV2 to TRBJ2-7; a weak D match, TRBD2 (6 bases). V was cut by 6 bases and J by 2 bases, with 14 bases left in between. This CDR3 comprises 14 residues. Germline CDR1 SNHLY, CDR2 FYNNEI. The CDR3 DNA reads TGTGCCAGCAGGAACCTGGGAGGCACCTACGAGCAGTACTTC. Protein: CASRNLGGTYEQYF.

The chain uses TRBV6-6 and TRBJ2-5; TRBD2 might be the D (6 bases). Per germline, CDR1 MNHNY and CDR2 SVGAGI (reference sequence). Trimming took off 0 bases at V and 13 bases at J, with 12 bases between the two ends. The CDR3 has 12 residues. The DNA for the CDR3 is TGTGCCAGCAGTTACTCGTCGGGAGTGGGGTACTTC. It codes for CASSYSSGVGYF.

This chain connects TRBV20-1 to TRBJ2-7; D is possibly TRBD1 (6 bases). CDR3 length: 13 residues. With 8 bases removed from V and 2 bases from J, the gap between germline ends came to 16 bases. Germline lookup yields CDR1 DFQATT and CDR2 SNEGSKA (reference sequence). Here the CDR3 DNA reads TGCAGTTTAAGTGGGGGCAGAACCTACGAGCAGTACTTC. Protein product: CSLSGGRTYEQYF.

This clonotype was seen a handful of times. V and J are TRBV12-3 or TRBV12-4 and TRBJ1-5; D is perhaps TRBD1 (5 bases). The CDR3 covers 13 residues. V dropped 5 bases and J dropped 9 bases, with 14 bases sitting between them. The CDR3 reads CASSGAPLGPQHF. The DNA for the CDR3 is TGTGCCAGCAGTGGGGCCCCTCTTGGGCCCCAGCATTTT.

This clonotype was picked up one time. The CDR3 sequence: CSAAGTDNEQYF. The CDR3 DNA follows: TGCAGTGCCGCTGGGACTGACAACGAGCAGTACTTC. The rearrangement joins TRBV20-1 to TRBJ2-7; D might be TRBD2 (6 bases). In germline, CDR1 is DFQATT, CDR2 SNEGSKA (reference sequence). The CDR3 spans 12 residues. V gave up 6 bases and J gave up 5 bases, with 14 bases separating them.

The J gene is TRBJ2-3, the V gene TRBV5-6; TRBD2 might be the D (6 bases). Germline V gives CDR1 SGHDT, CDR2 YYEEEE. CDR3 length equals 16 residues. Trimming pared 4 bases from V and 0 bases from J, leaving 15 bases between. CDR3 nucleotide sequence: TGTGCCAGCAGCATGAAGGTTGCGGGAAGCACAGATACGCAGTATTTT. It is translated as CASSMKVAGSTDTQYF.

In the case of this clonotype: At one end, the junction sequence differs from germline, possibly due to a read error. V is TRBV20-1 and J is TRBJ1-5; TRBD1 matches 7 bases. The CDR3 is 13 residues long. Germline V lookup: CDR1 DFQATT, CDR2 SNEGSKA (reference sequence). CDR3 nucleotide sequence: TGCAGTGCTAGTTCAGGGGGTGGTCAGCCCCGGCATTTT. Its translation is CSASSGGGQPRHF.

The V and J genes are TRBV9 and TRBJ1-5; 11 bases map to TRBD1. V trimming: 3 bases; J trimming: 3 bases; junction bases outside the gene matches: 2. The CDR3 runs to 15 residues. Germline lookup yields CDR1 SGDLS and CDR2 YYNGEE. CDR3 bases: TGTGCCAGCAGCGCGGGACAGGGGGTCAATCAGCCCCAGCATTTT. Its translation is CASSAGQGVNQPQHF.

The chain carries TRBV5-5 and TRBJ1-2; perhaps TRBD1 as D (5 bases). The V and J ends lost 0 bases and 6 bases respectively, with 12 bases between them. The CDR3 spans 14 residues. The V gene's germline CDR1 is SGHKS and CDR2 YYEKEE (reference sequence). CDR3 nucleotide sequence: TGTGCCAGCAGCTTGGCAGGGTCTAAGGATGGCTACACCTTC. As protein: CASSLAGSKDGYTF.